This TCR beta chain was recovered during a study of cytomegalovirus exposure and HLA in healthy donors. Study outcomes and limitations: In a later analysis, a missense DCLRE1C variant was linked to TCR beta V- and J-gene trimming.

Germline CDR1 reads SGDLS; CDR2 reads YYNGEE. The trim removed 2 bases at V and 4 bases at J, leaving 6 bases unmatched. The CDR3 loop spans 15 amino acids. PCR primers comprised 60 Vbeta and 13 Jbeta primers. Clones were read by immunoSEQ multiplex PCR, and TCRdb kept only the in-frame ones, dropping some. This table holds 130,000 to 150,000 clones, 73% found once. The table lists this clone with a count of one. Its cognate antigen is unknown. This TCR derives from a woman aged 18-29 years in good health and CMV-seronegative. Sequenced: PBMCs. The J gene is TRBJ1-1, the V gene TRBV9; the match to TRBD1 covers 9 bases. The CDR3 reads CASSVTGGGGTEAFF. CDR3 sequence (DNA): TGTGCCAGCAGCGTCACAGGGGGCGGGGGCACTGAAGCTTTCTTT.